This paragraph covers one T cell receptor beta chain sequence. The data were obtained in a study of CD8 T cells in Susac syndrome. Study context: Among the Susac syndrome patients who underwent sequencing, about six had clinically active disease, while eight or nine of them were in remission.

Germline V lookup: CDR1 SEHNR, CDR2 FQNEAQ (reference sequence). V shed 5 bases, J shed 6 bases, and the junction held 9 bases outside the gene matches. The CDR3 covers 15 residues. CD8+ and CD4+ T cells from blood underwent TCR beta sequencing. Reverse transcription used about 0.5 to 1 ug RNA and random hexamers. TCRdb re-analysed the immunoSEQ multiplex PCR reads in MiXCR, keeping a single row per CDR3 protein. The table includes about 100,000 distinct CDR3 sequences, roughly 96% detected once. This sequence originates from a human donor with Susac syndrome. The chain is built from TRBV7-9 and TRBJ2-1; 8 bases are shared with TRBD2. Sequencing was done on a sample of CD8+ T cells from PBMCs. CDR3 sequence (DNA): TGTGCCAGCAGCCAGGGGTCCGGGACTAGCAATGAGCAGTTCTTC. Protein product: CASSQGSGTSNEQFF.